One sample yielded the 32 T cell receptor beta chains listed below, sequenced in a study of T cell clonality in common variable immunodeficiency. Study conclusions and caveats: Fewer deletions and N-nucleotide insertions were reportedly seen in common variable immunodeficiency TCR beta sequences.

The method was immunoSEQ multiplex PCR; TCRdb's version includes in-frame clones alone and lacks a portion of them. The sample has just under 20,000 clones, none seen only once. The antigens of these receptors remain unknown. Sequenced sample: peripheral blood mononuclear cells. The receptors shown here come from a human donor with common variable immunodeficiency.

Ten or more counts support this clone. CDR3 loop: CSAFSGPTDTQYF. The part of the CDR3 DNA that was read is TGCAGTGCTTTCAGTGGGCCCACAGATACG. The rearrangement links TRBV20-1 to TRBJ2-3; D gene ambiguous. The observed sequence ends 3 residues before the CDR3 terminus, with the missing tail filled in from the germline J gene. Germline V CDR1 and CDR2: DFQATT, SNEGSKA (reference sequence). The CDR3 is made up of 13 amino acids. V shed 5 bases and J shed 2 bases, with 11 bases lying between them.

This clone was observed many times. The sequenced fragment ends 3 residues before the CDR3 boundary, so the rest is inferred from the germline J gene. The rearrangement links TRBV7-8 to TRBJ2-1, with 7 bases identical to TRBD2. J was trimmed by 0 bases and V by 1 base; bases with no gene match: 0. This CDR3 region has 15 residues. Germline values: CDR1 SGHVS, CDR2 FQNEAQ. CDR3: CASSLGGGSYNEQFF. The CDR3 DNA, read in part, is TGTGCCAGCAGCTTAGGGGGGGGCTCCTACAATGAG.

This clone is medium-sized (0.01 to 0.1%). The CDR3 end is not reached by the read, which stops 3 residues before it; the germline J gene fills it in. The rearrangement joins TRBV7-9 to TRBJ2-7, with D perhaps matching TRBD2 (6 bases). The V end lost 4 bases, the J end lost 6 bases, and 19 bases lay between the germline ends. Germline CDR1 reads SEHNR; CDR2 reads FQNEAQ (reference sequence). The CDR3 sequence is 15 residues long. The sequenced CDR3 bases are TGTGCCAGCAGCTCGCGCCGGGACTCCTCCCTCGAG. It specifies CASSSRRDSSLE. The whole CDR3 region reads CASSSRRDSSLEQYF.

This clone was detected many times. The sequence runs out 3 residues before the end of the CDR3; the remainder is reconstructed from the germline J gene. This sequence joins TRBV18 and TRBJ1-1, with 7 bases aligning to TRBD1. V lost 3 bases and J lost 0; bases outside the gene matches: 10. Germline CDR1 is KGHSH and CDR2 is LQKENI. The CDR3 contains 17 residues. The part of the CDR3 DNA that was read is TGTGCCAGCTCACCCCGAGGGGGCGTCTCTATGAACACTGAA. Protein sequence: CASSPRGGVSMNTE. The entire CDR3 reads CASSPRGGVSMNTEAFF.

This clone was observed at least ten times. The read halts 3 residues ahead of the CDR3 end, with the missing end drawn from the germline J gene. This chain connects TRBV5-6 to TRBJ1-1, with D possibly being TRBD1 (6 bases). CDR3 size: 15 residues. Germline CDR1 reads SGHDT; CDR2 reads YYEEEE. Trimming pared 0 bases from V and 1 base from J, leaving 10 bases between. CDR3 residues: CASSLEGRGNTEAFF. The CDR3 bases that were read are TGTGCCAGCAGCTTGGAGGGCAGGGGGAACACTGAA. Using reference TRBV5-6 and TRBJ1-1 for the parts outside the CDR3, the full variable domain is DAGVTQSPTHLIKTRGQQVTLRCSPKSGHDTVSWYQQALGQGPQFIFQYYEEEERQRGNFPDRFSGHQFPNYSSELNVNALLLGDSALYLCASSLEGRGNTEAFFGQGTRLTVV.

This clone has a count of ten or more. The read is 3 residues too short to cover the CDR3 end, so that end is filled in from the germline J gene. This sequence joins TRBV20-1 and TRBJ2-5; 11 bases are a match to TRBD2. V lost 6 bases to trimming and J lost 4 bases; unmatched junction nucleotides: 7. The CDR3 totals 14 residues. Germline CDR1 is DFQATT and CDR2 is SNEGSKA (reference sequence). The CDR3 bases that were read are TGCAGTGCCGGCCCGGGACTAGCGGTAGAGACC. This codes for CSAGPGLAVET. The whole CDR3 protein is CSAGPGLAVETQYF.

This clone was seen ten or more times. From the germline J gene comes the end of the CDR3, since the read stops 3 residues before it. The chain recombines TRBV5-8 with TRBJ1-3; D remains ambiguous. The CDR3 runs 15 residues. Trimming removed 4 bases at V and 1 base at J, with 12 bases between. Germline V gene lookup returns CDR1 SGHTS and CDR2 YDEGEE. The CDR3 bases that were read are TGTGCCAGCAGCCTAAGGGCTACATCTGGAAACACC. This encodes CASSLRATSGNT. The CDR3 as a whole reads CASSLRATSGNTIYF.

This clone has a count of ten or more. The read falls 3 residues short of the CDR3 end, and the missing part is taken from the germline J gene. The chain combines TRBV2 with TRBJ1-1; tentatively, D is TRBD1 (5 bases). The CDR3 is made up of 13 amino acids. Germline V gene sequence: CDR1 SNHLY, CDR2 FYNNEI. Trimming cost V 7 bases and J 4 bases, with 13 bases left between them. The chain's CDR3 is CASIQGMGTEAFF. The sequenced CDR3 bases are TGTGCCAGCATTCAGGGAATGGGCACTGAA. Full variable domain (remainder filled in from reference TRBV2 and TRBJ1-1): EPEVTQTPSHQVTQMGQEVILRCVPISNHLYFYWYRQILGQKVEFLVSFYNNEISEKSEIFDDQFSVERPDGSNFTLKIRSTKLEDSAMYFCASIQGMGTEAFFGQGTRLTVV.

Many counts were recorded for this clone. The read ends 3 residues before the CDR3 terminus; that terminus is restored from the germline J gene. This chain connects TRBV11-2 to TRBJ2-1; D may be TRBD2 (5 bases). Trimming removed 4 bases at V and 9 bases at J, with 7 bases between. Germline values: CDR1 SGHAT, CDR2 FQNNGV. CDR3 size: 11 residues. The part of the CDR3 DNA that was read is TGTGCCAGCAGCTCGGCGGGTGAG. It codes for CASSSAGE. The whole CDR3 reads CASSSAGEQFF. Full variable domain (remainder filled in from reference TRBV11-2 and TRBJ2-1): EAGVAQSPRYKIIEKRQSVAFWCNPISGHATLYWYQQILGQGPKLLIQFQNNGVVDDSQLPKDRFSAERLKGVDSTLKIQPAKLEDSAVYLCASSSAGEQFFGPGTRLTVL.

This clone was seen ten or more times. From the germline J gene comes the end of the CDR3, since the read stops 3 residues before it. The rearrangement uses TRBV20-1 and TRBJ2-3; 7 nucleotides line up with TRBD1. The CDR3 is 16 amino acids. CDR1 is DFQATT and CDR2 is SNEGSKA in the germline V gene (reference sequence). V gave up 5 bases and J gave up 2 bases; unmatched junction bases: 13. The CDR3 protein is CSAVQLRDSTTDTQYF. The CDR3 DNA, read in part, is TGCAGTGCTGTCCAACTCCGGGACAGCACCACAGATACG.

About this clone itself: The CDR3 end is not reached by the read, which stops 3 residues before it; the germline J gene fills it in. The rearrangement links TRBV11-2 to TRBJ2-7; 11 positions agree with TRBD2. There are 14 residues in the CDR3. With 5 bases clipped from V and 6 bases from J, the junction kept 6 bases outside the gene matches. Germline V gene lookup returns CDR1 SGHAT and CDR2 FQNNGV. The CDR3 sequence is CASSPLAGVAEQYF. The sequenced part of the CDR3 DNA is TGTGCCAGCAGCCCACTAGCGGGAGTTGCCGAG.

This clone was observed a handful of times. Read data end 3 residues before the CDR3 end; the end is taken from the germline J gene. The gene calls are TRBV19 and TRBJ2-7; 9 nucleotides agree with TRBD2. CDR3 length equals 15 residues. After removal of 5 bases from V and 0 bases from J, the junction contained 5 bases not matched to a gene. The germline CDR1 and CDR2 sequences are LNHDA and SQIVND (reference sequence). The CDR3 region is CASSFTSGSSYEQYF. The CDR3 bases that were read are TGTGCCAGTAGTTTCACTAGCGGGTCCTCCTACGAG. Full variable domain (missing parts from reference TRBV19 and TRBJ2-7): DGGITQSPKYLFRKEGQNVTLSCEQNLNHDAMYWYRQDPGQGLRLIYYSQIVNDFQKGDIAEGYSVSREKKESFPLTVTSAQKNPTAFYLCASSFTSGSSYEQYFGPGTRLTVT.

This clone occurred many times. The read stops 3 residues short of the end of the CDR3; the missing end is completed from the germline J gene. J is TRBJ2-7 and V is TRBV4-1; maybe TRBD2 (5 bases). Trimming shortened V by 1 base and J by 0 bases, and 10 bases separated the two germline ends. This CDR3 has 15 residues. Germline V CDR1 and CDR2: MGHRA, YSYEKL. Partial CDR3 DNA: TGCGCCAGCAGCCAAGGTAGCGCCGCCTCCTACGAG. Residues: CASSQGSAASYE. Given in full, the CDR3 is CASSQGSAASYEQYF.

This clone was counted many times. The read gets to within 3 residues of the CDR3 end, and the germline J gene fills in the rest. The gene calls are TRBV2 and TRBJ1-6; possibly TRBD1 for D (6 bases). This CDR3 is built from 14 residues. Germline V gene lookup returns CDR1 SNHLY and CDR2 FYNNEI. Trimming took 6 bases from V and 9 from J, leaving 15 bases between them. Incomplete CDR3 DNA: TGTGCCAGCAGATGGACAGCGACGGGTTCACCC. It yields the protein CASRWTATGSP. The entire CDR3 protein is CASRWTATGSPLHF.

This clone came up many times. The read ends 3 residues before the CDR3 terminus; that terminus is restored from the germline J gene. The chain links TRBV7-9 to TRBJ1-2; 10 positions agree with TRBD1. This CDR3 has 14 residues. With 5 bases clipped from V and 4 bases from J, the junction kept 4 bases outside the gene matches. The germline gives CDR1 SEHNR, CDR2 FQNEAQ (reference sequence). CDR3 bases read: TGTGCCAGCAGCCCACGGACAGGGGGCTATGGC. It translates to CASSPRTGGYG. The entire CDR3 sequence reads CASSPRTGGYGYTF. Looking up the rest from reference TRBV7-9 and TRBJ1-2 gives the full variable domain: DTGVSQNPRHKITKRGQNVTFRCDPISEHNRLYWYRQTLGQGPEFLTYFQNEAQLEKSRLLSDRFSAERPKGSFSTLEIQRTEQGDSAMYLCASSPRTGGYGYTFGSGTRLTVV.

In this sample, this clone turned up many times. The CDR3 extends 3 residues past the end of the read, so its final part is completed from the germline J gene. The chain employs TRBV5-1 and TRBJ2-7, with 10 nucleotides matching TRBD1. There are 14 residues in the CDR3. V trimming: 4 bases; J trimming: 3 bases; junction bases outside the gene matches: 4. Looked up from germline, CDR1 is SGHRS and CDR2 is YFSETQ. The CDR3 here is CASSTGTGDYEQYF. CDR3 bases read: TGCGCCAGCAGCACAGGGACAGGGGACTACGAG.

At least ten counts were recorded for this clone. The DNA ends 3 residues before the CDR3 does, and the rest of the CDR3 is filled in from the germline J gene. The chain links TRBV2 to TRBJ2-1, with TRBD2 matching 8 bases. The CDR3 runs to 16 residues. Germline loops: CDR1 SNHLY, CDR2 FYNNEI. V lost 6 bases, J lost 8 bases, and 15 bases stayed unmatched. The chain's CDR3 is CASRSGLAGTWDEQFF. The CDR3 DNA, read in part, is TGTGCCAGCAGGTCCGGCTTAGCGGGAACCTGGGATGAG.

Many counts were recorded for this clone. CDR3 DNA, as far as it was read: TGTGCCAGCAGCCGTAGCGGTCAGGCCAATGAG. This codes for CASSRSGQANE. The whole CDR3 reads CASSRSGQANEQFF. The chain joins TRBV7-2 to TRBJ2-1; a possible D gene is TRBD2 (6 bases). The read falls 3 residues short of the CDR3 end, and the missing part is taken from the germline J gene. The CDR3 is 14 amino acids. Per the germline V gene, CDR1 is SGHTA and CDR2 is FQGNSA. V was shortened by 5 bases and J by 6 bases, with 14 bases between the two germline ends.

There are many counts of this clone. Coverage ceases 3 residues before the CDR3 finishes, and the germline J gene fills in the end. This chain connects TRBV18 to TRBJ2-1; maybe TRBD1 (6 bases). V lost 3 bases, J lost 2 bases, and 8 bases lay in between. The length of the CDR3 is 14 residues. In germline, CDR1 is KGHSH, CDR2 LQKENI. CDR3: CASSPGGPYNEQFF. CDR3 DNA (partial): TGTGCCAGCTCACCTGGGGGCCCCTACAATGAG.

This clone was recorded many times. The DNA ends 3 residues before the CDR3 does, and the rest of the CDR3 is filled in from the germline J gene. The chain recombines TRBV29-1 with TRBJ1-2, with 7 bases fitting TRBD1. CDR3 length: 12 amino acids. J lost 4 bases, V lost 6 bases, and 5 bases had no gene match. Germline CDR1 and CDR2: SQVTM and ANQGSEA. Partial CDR3 DNA: TGCAGCGTATCCCAGGGGGGCTATGGC. It is translated as CSVSQGGYG. In full, the CDR3 is CSVSQGGYGYTF.

This clone was seen at least ten times. The sequenced fragment ends 3 residues before the CDR3 boundary, so the rest is inferred from the germline J gene. V usage is TRBV29-1 and J usage is TRBJ2-7; 12 bases align to TRBD2. CDR1 is SQVTM, CDR2 ANQGSEA, per germline. The CDR3 sequence is 12 residues long. Trimming took 6 bases from V and 3 from J; bases not matched to a gene: 0. This chain's CDR3 is CSVTSGGYEQYF. CDR3 DNA, as far as it was read: TGCAGCGTGACTAGCGGGGGCTACGAG.

At least ten counts were recorded for this clone. The sequenced fragment ends 3 residues before the CDR3 boundary, so the rest is inferred from the germline J gene. The chain couples TRBV6-4 to TRBJ2-1, with 10 bases fitting TRBD2. Germline V gene lookup returns CDR1 MRHNA and CDR2 SNTAGT. The V gene end was trimmed by 0 bases and the J gene end by 7 bases; junction bases not matched to a gene: 9. The CDR3 runs 17 residues. This CDR3 reads CASSDSVASGGLNEQFF. CDR3 bases read: TGTGCCAGCAGTGACTCGGTGGCTAGCGGGGGCCTAAATGAG.

This clone was seen at least ten times. The CDR3 extends 3 residues past the end of the read, so its final part is completed from the germline J gene. The chain employs TRBV20-1 and TRBJ1-5; 10 bases match TRBD1. The germline gives CDR1 DFQATT, CDR2 SNEGSKA (reference sequence). V gave up 2 bases and J gave up 3 bases; unmatched junction bases: 4. This CDR3 region has 15 residues. This CDR3 reads CSARWGQGNNQPQHF. The sequenced part of the CDR3 DNA is TGCAGTGCTAGATGGGGACAGGGGAACAATCAGCCC.

This clone counts as medium-sized. From the germline J gene comes the end of the CDR3, since the read stops 3 residues before it. This rearrangement joins TRBV29-1 to TRBJ1-2, with D tentatively TRBD1 (5 bases). Germline V gene data show CDR1 as SQVTM and CDR2 as ANQGSEA. V lost 6 bases and J 4 bases, leaving 18 bases between the germline ends. The CDR3 is made up of 14 amino acids. CDR3 residues: CSVSGGWTAYGYTF. The sequenced CDR3 bases are TGCAGCGTGTCGGGGGGGTGGACTGCCTATGGC.

This clone was counted many times. The DNA ends 3 residues before the CDR3 does, and the rest of the CDR3 is filled in from the germline J gene. The rearrangement links TRBV18 to TRBJ2-1; 8 bases are shared with TRBD2. Germline V gene sequence: CDR1 KGHSH, CDR2 LQKENI. After removal of 4 bases from V and 3 bases from J, the junction contained 11 bases not matched to a gene. This CDR3 comprises 17 residues. The CDR3 protein is CASSLLTSSGSYNEQFF. The DNA read from the CDR3 is TGTGCCAGCTCACTCCTAACTTCAAGCGGGAGCTACAATGAG.

This clone was seen at least ten times. The read ends 3 residues shy of where the CDR3 ends; the end is completed using the germline J gene. The rearrangement joins TRBV2 to TRBJ1-5; D is unclear. CDR1 is SNHLY and CDR2 is FYNNEI in the germline V gene. The CDR3 totals 15 residues. The V end was cut by 1 base, the J end by 7 bases, with 14 bases between. The CDR3 region is CASSEESGYAQPQHF. The CDR3 DNA, read in part, is TGTGCCAGCAGTGAAGAATCGGGTTACGCACAGCCC.

This clone has at least ten counts. The read comes to an end 3 residues before the CDR3 does, leaving the germline J gene to fill in the end. The V and J genes are TRBV2 and TRBJ1-6, with 7 bases matching TRBD1. This CDR3 comprises 14 residues. CDR1 and CDR2 (germline): SNHLY, FYNNEI. The V segment lost 6 bases and the J segment 10 bases; nucleotides outside the gene matches: 9. CDR3 region: CASRATGSGSPLHF. The CDR3 DNA, read in part, is TGTGCCAGCAGAGCGACAGGGAGCGGGTCACCC. Supplemented by reference TRBV2 and TRBJ1-6, the full variable domain reads EPEVTQTPSHQVTQMGQEVILRCVPISNHLYFYWYRQILGQKVEFLVSFYNNEISEKSEIFDDQFSVERPDGSNFTLKIRSTKLEDSAMYFCASRATGSGSPLHFGNGTRLTVT.

At least ten counts were recorded for this clone. The read ends 3 residues early relative to the CDR3; the germline J gene fills the gap. This chain links TRBV30 with TRBJ2-7, with 10 bases lining up with TRBD2. The junction had 2 bases not matched to a gene; V was cut back by 3 bases and J by 0 bases. The germline V gene encodes CDR1 GTSNPN and CDR2 SVGIG (reference sequence). The CDR3 covers 14 residues. The CDR3 DNA, read in part, is TGTGCCTGGAGGGGACTAGCGAACTCCTACGAG. Amino acid sequence: CAWRGLANSYE. The whole CDR3 protein reads CAWRGLANSYEQYF.

This clone was seen repeatedly, ten times or more. The sequenced CDR3 bases are TGTGCCAGCAGTGACATAAGGGGCACTGAA. Translation: CASSDIRGTE. The whole CDR3 sequence reads CASSDIRGTEAFF. This chain uses TRBV6-1 with TRBJ1-1, with D possibly TRBD1 on 5 matching bases. The read falls 3 residues short of the CDR3 end, and the missing part is taken from the germline J gene. V was trimmed by 3 bases and J by 4 bases, leaving 9 bases between them. This CDR3 region has 13 residues. Germline lookup yields CDR1 MNHNS and CDR2 SASEGT.

CDR3 sequence: CSAQRQGPYEQYF. The CDR3 bases that were read are TGCAGTGCTCAAAGACAGGGTCCCTACGAG. The rearrangement joins TRBV20-1 to TRBJ2-7, with 7 bases fitting TRBD1. The observed sequence ends 3 residues before the CDR3 terminus, with the missing tail filled in from the germline J gene. V gave up 5 bases and J gave up 2 bases; unmatched junction bases: 6. The CDR3 is made up of 13 amino acids. Germline CDR1 DFQATT, CDR2 SNEGSKA (reference sequence).

This clone was seen many times. The CDR3 end falls 3 residues outside the read, so it is completed with the germline J gene. This chain joins TRBV7-6 and TRBJ2-5; D possibly corresponds to TRBD1 (5 bases). Per the germline V gene, CDR1 is SGHVS and CDR2 is FNYEAQ. There are 15 residues in the CDR3. Trimming stripped 1 base from V and 1 base from J, with 10 bases between. CDR3 amino acids: CASSLEGNIQETQYF. The CDR3 bases that were read are TGTGCCAGCAGCTTAGAGGGGAATATCCAAGAGACC.

The table lists this clone with many counts. The read ends 3 residues early relative to the CDR3; the germline J gene fills the gap. V and J are TRBV19 and TRBJ2-2; D not resolved. The CDR3 has 14 residues. Germline values: CDR1 LNHDA, CDR2 SQIVND (reference sequence). V was trimmed by 5 bases and J by 1 base, leaving 8 bases between them. CDR3 DNA, as far as it was read: TGTGCCAGTAGTGGCAACAGGAACACCGGGGAG. Translating it yields CASSGNRNTGE. The whole CDR3 is CASSGNRNTGELFF. The complete variable domain, with remaining parts taken from reference TRBV19 and TRBJ2-2, reads DGGITQSPKYLFRKEGQNVTLSCEQNLNHDAMYWYRQDPGQGLRLIYYSQIVNDFQKGDIAEGYSVSREKKESFPLTVTSAQKNPTAFYLCASSGNRNTGELFFGEGSRLTVL.